This T cell receptor beta chain was retrieved from a study of T cells expressing NK-cell markers. This CDR3 is 13 amino acids long. CDR1 is DFQATT, CDR2 SNEGSKA, per germline (reference sequence). The authors made TCR beta cDNA libraries by 5'RACE template switching. This switching added a universal primer site and UMIs. TCRdb re-called the 5' RACE reads and catalogs CDR3 proteins one per entry, DNA excluded. The sample data list a few hundred thousand distinct CDR3 sequences. This TCR came from a man younger than 35 in good health. The rearrangement joins TRBV20-1 to TRBJ1-1; TCRdb outputs TRBD1, but without DNA this stays unchecked. The sample was blood T cells: a sorted CD56 or NKG2C T cell subset, CD4+ or CD8+ T cells, or bulk PBMC T cells (not recorded which). Here the CDR3 reads CSARRGFDTEAFF.